This T cell receptor (beta chain) was identified during a study of T cell responses to AZD1222 COVID-19 vaccine (dated by TCRdb to the early 2020s). About the full investigation: AZD1222 recipients with second doses at about 4 weeks or about 12 weeks were pooled, because spike-specific TCR depth and breadth did not differ between schedules. Trial participants were enrolled by age into 18-55, 56-69 and 70-plus year subgroups, with approximately 150, 28 and 58 TCR-sequenced participants respectively. A total of 230 to 250 trial participants underwent TCR sequencing, of whom 200 to 220 had received two doses of AZD1222 and approximately 26 had received two doses of the MenACWY control vaccine.

V sheds 1 base and J sheds 1 base, leaving 9 bases between their ends. CDR1 and CDR2 were assigned from the germline V gene as SGHRS and YFSETQ. Counted from cysteine to phenylalanine, this CDR3 has 15 amino acids. Just CDR3 DNA is preserved here, 45 bases in frame from base 1. The investigation overall reported the following: The 56-69-year group was small, and its depth increase did not reach significance, likely because of low power. After two AZD1222 doses, both the breadth and the depth of spike-specific TCRs were significantly higher than at day 0 and than in MenACWY recipients. Participants were mostly white British, with more females than males. The authors suggested clonal diversity may have been underestimated. Reportedly, close to half of the unique spike-specific TCRs recognized epitopes lying outside the regions that are mutated in the B.1.351 and B.1.1.7 variants. Because no samples from the day 14 peak response were available, repertoires could be characterized only after the peak T cell response. Only five to seven AZD1222 recipients were SARS-CoV-2 seropositive at baseline, limiting conclusions about previously exposed vaccinees. The whole spike protein was spanned by vaccine-associated CD4 TCRs, and dominant responses were seen in regions 160-218 and 743-854.

Regarding this clone: Its antigen remains unidentified. No qualities accompany the bases; no much larger clone lies one base away.

The CDR3 regions of human TCRbeta chains were analyzed by immunosequencing. The authors' analysis ran thus. Repertoire TCRs were checked for matches against a reference library of SARS-CoV-2-specific TCRs that had been generated using the MIRA antigen-specificity platform. Breadth was defined as the fraction of unique TCRs that were SARS-CoV-2-associated. Depth was defined as the fraction of total T cells that were SARS-CoV-2-associated. Each spike-specific TCR was assigned to its reactive spike region and to a CD4 or CD8 class using the MIRA data. Log10-transformed breadth and depth values were compared by one-way ANOVA with Sidak's multiple comparisons tests. Not all clones reach the TCRdb copy of this immuneACCESS table, which keeps in-frame sequences only. Checked studies attribute under half of the gap to unresolved V genes and leave the rest unexplained. That table gives V, J and clone size, and the DNA gave D and trimming. In all, the sample holds some 97,000 clones, and 85% to 90% of those were seen once. The top ten clonotypes cover approximately 3% of the sample.

According to the study, the label for this sample's time point signals: baseline before first vaccination. Samples from vaccinated people were obtained from the UK trials COV001 and COV002, which included a single-blind randomized controlled phase 2/3 trial of AZD1222 (ChAdOx1 nCoV-19) in healthy adults. Trial participant PBMC samples were collected at day 0 and day 28 after the second dose for TCRbeta chain sequencing. This material consisted of peripheral blood, taken on day 0 of AZD1222 vaccination. Here the chain combines TRBV5-1 and TRBJ1-5; TRBD1 could be the D gene, as 6 bases match. The TCR comes from an adult in good health. DNA sequence: TGCGCCAGCAGCTTGACAGGGATGAGCAATCAGCCCCAGCATTTT. Its amino acids are CASSLTGMSNQPQHF.